These 17 T cell receptor beta chains originate from one sample sequenced in a study of control samples from healthy donors and cancer patients. Clones were read by immunoSEQ multiplex PCR, and TCRdb kept only the in-frame ones, dropping some. Altogether some 100,000 clones are present, roughly 84% being singletons, with the ten largest covering over 15%. Material for sequencing was blood. All receptors derive from a woman in her 50s in good health.

The V and J genes are TRBV15 and TRBJ2-7, with no clear D. This CDR3 has 12 amino acids. Germline V lookup: CDR1 LNHNV, CDR2 YYDKDF (reference sequence). The V gene lost 4 bases and the J gene lost 2 bases, with 6 bases spanning the gap. The CDR3 DNA reads TGTGCCACCAGCATCTTGGCCTACGAGCAGTACTTC. Encoded protein: CATSILAYEQYF.

The CDR3 sequence: CASSPSPPGQGHRELFF. CDR3 bases: TGTGCCAGCAGCCCCTCCCCTCCGGGACAGGGGCACCGGGAGCTGTTTTTT. The chain couples TRBV11-2 to TRBJ2-2; TRBD1 matches at 10 bases. The V segment lost 5 bases and the J segment 9 bases; nucleotides outside the gene matches: 15. This CDR3 spans 17 amino acids. The germline V gene has CDR1 SGHAT and CDR2 FQNNGV.

CDR3 sequence reads: CASRPIPGELFF. The CDR3 region has the DNA TGTGCCAGCAGACCGATCCCCGGGGAGCTGTTTTTT. The chain carries TRBV7-9 and TRBJ2-2; D ambiguous. The germline gives CDR1 SEHNR, CDR2 FQNEAQ (reference sequence). Trimming took 6 bases from V and 6 from J, leaving 8 bases between them. The CDR3 totals 12 residues.

The chain joins TRBV7-7 to TRBJ2-2; D not certain. With 6 bases removed from V and 2 bases from J, the gap between germline ends came to 4 bases. This CDR3 is built from 12 residues. Germline CDR1 and CDR2: SSHAT and FNYEAQ (reference sequence). The CDR3: CASSRNTGELFF. CDR3 in DNA: TGTGCCAGCAGTCGCAACACCGGGGAGCTGTTTTTT. Together with reference TRBV7-7 and TRBJ2-2, the CDR3 gives the full variable domain: GAGVSQSPRYKVTKRGQDVTLRCDPISSHATLYWYQQALGQGPEFLTYFNYEAQPDKSGLPSDRFSAERPEGSISTLTIQRTEQRDSAMYRCASSRNTGELFFGEGSRLTVL.

CDR3 nucleotides: TGTGCCAGCTCACCAGGTAGGGGAGGTGAAGCTTTCTTT. This codes for CASSPGRGGEAFF. V and J are TRBV18 and TRBJ1-1; D may be TRBD1 (5 bases). Germline V gene sequence: CDR1 KGHSH, CDR2 LQKENI. The ends were cut back, 2 bases at V and 7 bases at J, with 11 bases in the middle. This CDR3 is built from 13 residues.

V is TRBV5-1 and J is TRBJ2-3, with TRBD2 matching 10 bases. Germline loops: CDR1 SGHRS, CDR2 YFSETQ. Unmatched junction bases numbered 11, after V lost 0 bases and J lost 4 bases. This CDR3 region has 18 residues. The CDR3 DNA reads TGCGCCAGCAGCTTGGGGCTAGCGGGAGCTACAGCAGCAGATACGCAGTATTTT. Encoded protein: CASSLGLAGATAADTQYF. The entire variable domain, with the rest obtained from reference TRBV5-1 and TRBJ2-3, is as follows: KAGVTQTPRYLIKTRGQQVTLSCSPISGHRSVSWYQQTPGQGLQFLFEYFSETQRNKGNFPGRFSGRQFSNSRSEMNVSTLELGDSALYLCASSLGLAGATAADTQYFGPGTRLTVL.

The rearrangement uses TRBV2 and TRBJ1-5; no clear D. Germline V CDR1 and CDR2: SNHLY, FYNNEI. The CDR3 loop spans 15 amino acids. V was cut by 4 bases and J by 5 bases, with 15 bases left in between. CDR3 sequence: CASSGRGVTHQPQHF. The CDR3 DNA reads TGTGCCAGCAGTGGCCGGGGAGTAACGCATCAGCCCCAGCATTTT.

The chain couples TRBV6-5 to TRBJ1-6, with D unresolved. Germline values: CDR1 MNHEY, CDR2 SVGAGI. Trimming shortened V by 6 bases and J by 6 bases, and 9 bases separated the two germline ends. The CDR3 sequence is 13 residues long. The CDR3 nucleotides are TGTGCCAGCAGAAGGGTTGGTAATTCACCCCTCCACTTT. Translating gives CASRRVGNSPLHF.

DNA for the CDR3: TGTGCCAGCAGCAGGGGGTCCACAGATACGCAGTATTTT. It specifies CASSRGSTDTQYF. The V and J genes are TRBV7-3 and TRBJ2-3, with D possibly being TRBD1 (6 bases). The CDR3 runs 13 residues. The V end was cut by 5 bases, the J end by 2 bases, with 8 bases between. Germline V gene lookup returns CDR1 SGHTA and CDR2 FQGTGA.

The chain links TRBV6-1 to TRBJ1-2, with D possibly being TRBD1 (5 bases). The CDR3 is made up of 16 amino acids. CDR1 is MNHNS, CDR2 SASEGT, per germline. Trimming pared 1 base from V and 2 bases from J, leaving 14 bases between. The CDR3 is CASSEGSRTTNYGYTF. CDR3 nucleotides: TGTGCCAGCAGTGAAGGGAGCAGGACAACCAACTATGGCTACACCTTC.

The chain links TRBV7-3 to TRBJ1-3, with D perhaps TRBD1 (6 bases). Germline V CDR1 and CDR2: SGHTA, FQGTGA. The CDR3 consists of 15 residues. Trimming cost V 5 bases and J 0 bases, with 11 bases left between them. The CDR3 sequence is CASSATGYSGNTIYF. CDR3 in DNA: TGTGCCAGCAGCGCGACAGGTTACTCTGGAAACACCATATATTTT. Full variable domain (missing parts from reference TRBV7-3 and TRBJ1-3): GAGVSQTPSNKVTEKGKYVELRCDPISGHTALYWYRQSLGQGPEFLIYFQGTGAADDSGLPNDRFFAVRPEGSVSTLKIQRTERGDSAVYLCASSATGYSGNTIYFGEGSWLTVV.

The rearrangement links TRBV27 to TRBJ2-3; unclear D gene. Germline CDR1 and CDR2: MNHEY and SMNVEV (reference sequence). The CDR3 loop spans 13 amino acids. Between the trimmed V and J ends, which lost 4 bases and 0 bases, there was a span of 5 bases. The DNA of the CDR3 is TGTGCCAGCAGTTCGTATAGCACAGATACGCAGTATTTT. This translates into CASSSYSTDTQYF.

The chain combines TRBV7-3 with TRBJ2-6; possible D gene TRBD1, 5 bases. V was pared by 3 bases and J by 0 bases, with 15 bases between. Germline CDR1 SGHTA, CDR2 FQGTGA. The CDR3 is 18 residues long. The DNA for the CDR3 is TGTGCCAGCAGCTTCTCAGGGCGCCAGGGCTCTGGGGCCAACGTCCTGACTTTC. This encodes CASSFSGRQGSGANVLTF.

The chain combines TRBV2 with TRBJ2-7, with 9 nucleotides matching TRBD2. V was pared by 0 bases and J by 3 bases, with 12 bases of the junction left unmatched. Looked up from germline, CDR1 is SNHLY and CDR2 is FYNNEI. The CDR3 is 18 residues long. The CDR3 loop reads CASSEAAGLAGNFYEQYF. CDR3 nucleotides: TGTGCCAGCAGTGAAGCGGCGGGGCTAGCGGGGAATTTCTACGAGCAGTACTTC.

The V call is TRBV2, the J call TRBJ1-6, with 10 bases aligning to TRBD1. The length of the CDR3 is 13 residues. Germline V gene lookup returns CDR1 SNHLY and CDR2 FYNNEI. V lost 8 bases, J lost 8 bases, and 3 bases stayed unmatched. The CDR3 sequence: CASGGTGDSPLHF. Written as DNA, the CDR3 is TGTGCCAGCGGGGGGACAGGGGATTCACCCCTCCACTTT. Combining the CDR3 with reference TRBV2 and TRBJ1-6 gives the whole variable domain EPEVTQTPSHQVTQMGQEVILRCVPISNHLYFYWYRQILGQKVEFLVSFYNNEISEKSEIFDDQFSVERPDGSNFTLKIRSTKLEDSAMYFCASGGTGDSPLHFGNGTRLTVT.

V is TRBV29-1 and J is TRBJ2-1, with unresolved D. The germline gives CDR1 SQVTM, CDR2 ANQGSEA. The CDR3 length is 14 residues. Trimming took off 0 bases at V and 4 bases at J, with 10 bases between the two ends. In DNA form, the CDR3 reads TGCAGCGTTGAAGAGGCGGACGGATACAATGAGCAGTTCTTC. As protein: CSVEEADGYNEQFF.

In its sample, this clone was seen once. CDR3 DNA sequence: TGTGCCACCAGCAGTTGGACTAGCGGGGAAGAGACCCAGTACTTC. This sequence encodes CATSSWTSGEETQYF. V gene TRBV15 combines with J gene TRBJ2-5; 12 positions match TRBD2. This CDR3 spans 15 amino acids. V was pared by 3 bases and J by 3 bases, with 2 bases of the junction left unmatched. Germline loops: CDR1 LNHNV, CDR2 YYDKDF (reference sequence).